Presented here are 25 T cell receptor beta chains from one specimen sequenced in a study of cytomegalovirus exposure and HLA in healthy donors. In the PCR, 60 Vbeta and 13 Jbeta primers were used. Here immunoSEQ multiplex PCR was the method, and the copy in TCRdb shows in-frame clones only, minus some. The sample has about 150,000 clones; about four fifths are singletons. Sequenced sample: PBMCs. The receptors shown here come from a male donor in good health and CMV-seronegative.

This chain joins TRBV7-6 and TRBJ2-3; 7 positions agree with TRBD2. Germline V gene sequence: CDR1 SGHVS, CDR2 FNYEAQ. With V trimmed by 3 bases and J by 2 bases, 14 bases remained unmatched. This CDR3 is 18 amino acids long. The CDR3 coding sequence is TGTGCCAGCAGCTTGTCCCTTGGGGGGGGGACCCTCACAGATACGCAGTATTTT. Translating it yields CASSLSLGGGTLTDTQYF.

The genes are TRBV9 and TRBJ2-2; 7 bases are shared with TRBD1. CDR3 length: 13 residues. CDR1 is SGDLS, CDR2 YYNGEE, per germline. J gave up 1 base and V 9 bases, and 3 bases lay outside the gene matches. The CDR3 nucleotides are TGTGCCACCAACAGGGGGAACACCGGGGAGCTGTTTTTT. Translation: CATNRGNTGELFF. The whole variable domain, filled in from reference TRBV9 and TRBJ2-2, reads DSGVTQTPKHLITATGQRVTLRCSPRSGDLSVYWYQQSLDQGLQFLIQYYNGEERAKGNILERFSAQQFPDLHSELNLSSLELGDSALYFCATNRGNTGELFFGEGSRLTVL.

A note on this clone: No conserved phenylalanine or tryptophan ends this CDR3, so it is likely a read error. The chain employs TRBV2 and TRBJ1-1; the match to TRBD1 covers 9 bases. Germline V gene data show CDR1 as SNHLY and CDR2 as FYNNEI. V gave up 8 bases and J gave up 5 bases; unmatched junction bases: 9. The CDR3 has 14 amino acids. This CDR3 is CASGRPGQGTEAFS. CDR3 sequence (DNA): TGTGCCAGCGGACGACCGGGACAGGGAACTGAAGCTTTCTCT.

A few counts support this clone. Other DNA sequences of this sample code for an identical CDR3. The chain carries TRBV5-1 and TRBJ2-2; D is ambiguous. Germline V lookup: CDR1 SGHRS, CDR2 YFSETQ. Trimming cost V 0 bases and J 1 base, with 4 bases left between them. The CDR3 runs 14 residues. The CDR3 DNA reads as TGCGCCAGCAGCTTGGGACAGAACACCGGGGAGCTGTTTTTT. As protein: CASSLGQNTGELFF.

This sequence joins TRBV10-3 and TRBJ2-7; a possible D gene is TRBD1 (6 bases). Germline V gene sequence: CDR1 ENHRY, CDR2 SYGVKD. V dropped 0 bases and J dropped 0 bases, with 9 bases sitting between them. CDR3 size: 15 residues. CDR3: CAISESTGSSYEQYF. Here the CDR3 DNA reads TGTGCCATCAGTGAGTCTACAGGGAGCTCCTACGAGCAGTACTTC.

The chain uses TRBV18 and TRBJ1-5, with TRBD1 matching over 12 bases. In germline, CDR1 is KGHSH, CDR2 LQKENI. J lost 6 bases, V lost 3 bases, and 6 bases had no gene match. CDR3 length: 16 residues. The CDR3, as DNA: TGTGCCAGCTCACCCGGGACAGGGGGCGCGGGTCAGCCCCAGCATTTT. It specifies CASSPGTGGAGQPQHF.

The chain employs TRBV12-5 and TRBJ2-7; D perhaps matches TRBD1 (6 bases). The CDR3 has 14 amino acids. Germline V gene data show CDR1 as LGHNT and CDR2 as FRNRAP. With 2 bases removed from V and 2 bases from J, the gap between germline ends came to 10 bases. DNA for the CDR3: TGTGCTAGTGGTTTGACAGGGACCCCCTACGAGCAGTACTTC. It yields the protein CASGLTGTPYEQYF.

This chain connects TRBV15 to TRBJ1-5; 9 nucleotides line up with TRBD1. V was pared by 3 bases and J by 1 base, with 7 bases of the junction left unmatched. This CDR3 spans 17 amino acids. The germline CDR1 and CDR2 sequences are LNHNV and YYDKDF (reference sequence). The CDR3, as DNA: TGTGCCACCAGCAGCAAATACAGGGGGCGAAGCAATCAGCCCCAGCATTTT. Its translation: CATSSKYRGRSNQPQHF.

The CDR3 spells CAISEGGLEAFF. The CDR3 nucleotides read TGTGCCATCAGTGAGGGAGGTCTTGAAGCTTTCTTT. The chain combines TRBV10-3 with TRBJ1-1; D is uncertain. This CDR3 is 12 amino acids long. Germline V gives CDR1 ENHRY, CDR2 SYGVKD. V was pared by 2 bases and J by 7 bases, with 8 bases between.

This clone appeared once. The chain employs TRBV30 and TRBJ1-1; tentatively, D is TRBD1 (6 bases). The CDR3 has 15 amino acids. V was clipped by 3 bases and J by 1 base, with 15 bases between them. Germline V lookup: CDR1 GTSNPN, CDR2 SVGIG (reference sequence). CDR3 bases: TGTGCCTGGAGCGCCCCGGGAGGGGGGAACACTGAAGCTTTCTTT. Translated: CAWSAPGGGNTEAFF.

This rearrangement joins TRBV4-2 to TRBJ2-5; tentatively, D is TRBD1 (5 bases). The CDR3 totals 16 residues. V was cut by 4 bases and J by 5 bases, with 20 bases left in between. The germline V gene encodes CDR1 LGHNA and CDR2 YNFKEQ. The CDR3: CASSRSLSTVGETQYF. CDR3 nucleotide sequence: TGTGCCAGCAGCCGCTCCCTTTCGACAGTTGGGGAGACCCAGTACTTC.

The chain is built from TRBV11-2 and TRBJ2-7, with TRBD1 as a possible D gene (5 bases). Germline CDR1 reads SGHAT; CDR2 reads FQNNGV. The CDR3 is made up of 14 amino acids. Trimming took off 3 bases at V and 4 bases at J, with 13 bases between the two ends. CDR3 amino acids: CASSFIQGGYEQYF. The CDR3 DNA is TGTGCCAGCAGCTTCATCCAGGGTGGGTACGAGCAGTACTTC. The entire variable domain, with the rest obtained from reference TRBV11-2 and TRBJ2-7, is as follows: EAGVAQSPRYKIIEKRQSVAFWCNPISGHATLYWYQQILGQGPKLLIQFQNNGVVDDSQLPKDRFSAERLKGVDSTLKIQPAKLEDSAVYLCASSFIQGGYEQYFGPGTRLTVT.

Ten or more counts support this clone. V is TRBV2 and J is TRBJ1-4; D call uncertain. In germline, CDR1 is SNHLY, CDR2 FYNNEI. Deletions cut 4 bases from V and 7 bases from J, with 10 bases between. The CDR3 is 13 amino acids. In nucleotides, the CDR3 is TGTGCCAGCAGTGTCAGAGAGGGTGAAAAACTGTTTTTT. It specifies CASSVREGEKLFF.

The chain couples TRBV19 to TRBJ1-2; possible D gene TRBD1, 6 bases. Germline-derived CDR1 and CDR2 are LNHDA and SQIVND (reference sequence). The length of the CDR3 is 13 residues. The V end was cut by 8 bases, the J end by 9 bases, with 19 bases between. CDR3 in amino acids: CASHDRQVERYTF. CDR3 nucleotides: TGTGCCAGTCACGACAGGCAAGTTGAACGCTACACCTTC. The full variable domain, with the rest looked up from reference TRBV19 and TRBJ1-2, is DGGITQSPKYLFRKEGQNVTLSCEQNLNHDAMYWYRQDPGQGLRLIYYSQIVNDFQKGDIAEGYSVSREKKESFPLTVTSAQKNPTAFYLCASHDRQVERYTFGSGTRLTVV.

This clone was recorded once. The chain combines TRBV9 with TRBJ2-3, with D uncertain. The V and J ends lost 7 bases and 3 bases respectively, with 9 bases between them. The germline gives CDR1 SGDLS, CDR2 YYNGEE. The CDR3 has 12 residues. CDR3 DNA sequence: TGTGCCAGCTGTGGCCAAACAGATACGCAGTATTTT. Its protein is CASCGQTDTQYF. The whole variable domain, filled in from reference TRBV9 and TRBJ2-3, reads DSGVTQTPKHLITATGQRVTLRCSPRSGDLSVYWYQQSLDQGLQFLIQYYNGEERAKGNILERFSAQQFPDLHSELNLSSLELGDSALYFCASCGQTDTQYFGPGTRLTVL.

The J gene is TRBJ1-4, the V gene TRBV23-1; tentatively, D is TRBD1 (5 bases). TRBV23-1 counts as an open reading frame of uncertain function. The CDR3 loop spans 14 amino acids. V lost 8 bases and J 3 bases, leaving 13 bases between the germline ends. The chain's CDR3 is CASPPGGSNEKLFF. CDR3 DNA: TGCGCCAGCCCCCCGGGGGGGTCTAATGAAAAACTGTTTTTT.

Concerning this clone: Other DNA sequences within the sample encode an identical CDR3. The CDR3 DNA reads as TGTGCCAGCAGCCCCGGGACAGGGGCCTACGAGCAGTACTTC. Translation: CASSPGTGAYEQYF. The genes are TRBV7-2 and TRBJ2-7; 10 bases map to TRBD1. V gave up 5 bases and J gave up 2 bases; unmatched junction bases: 3. The CDR3 extends over 14 amino acids. Germline CDR1 SGHTA, CDR2 FQGNSA.

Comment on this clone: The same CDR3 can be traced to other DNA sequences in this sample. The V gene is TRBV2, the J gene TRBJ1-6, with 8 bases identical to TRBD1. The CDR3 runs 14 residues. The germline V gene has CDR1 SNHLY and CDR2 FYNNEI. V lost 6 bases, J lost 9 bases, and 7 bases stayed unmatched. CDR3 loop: CASRGSDRGSPLHF. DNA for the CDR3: TGTGCCAGCAGAGGATCCGACAGGGGTTCACCCCTCCACTTT.

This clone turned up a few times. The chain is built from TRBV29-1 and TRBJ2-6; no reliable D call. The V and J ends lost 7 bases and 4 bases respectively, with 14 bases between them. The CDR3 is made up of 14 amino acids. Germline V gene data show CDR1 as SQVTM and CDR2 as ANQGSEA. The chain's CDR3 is CSARAAYGANVLTF. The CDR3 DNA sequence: TGCAGCGCCCGTGCTGCGTACGGGGCCAACGTCCTGACTTTC.

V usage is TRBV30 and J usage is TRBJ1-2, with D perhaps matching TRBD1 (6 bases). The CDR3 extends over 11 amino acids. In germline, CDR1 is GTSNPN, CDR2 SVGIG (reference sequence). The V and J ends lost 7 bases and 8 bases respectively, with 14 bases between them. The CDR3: CAFHPGGGYTF. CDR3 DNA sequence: TGTGCCTTCCATCCTGGGGGCGGCTACACCTTC. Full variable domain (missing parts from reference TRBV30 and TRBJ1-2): SQTIHQWPATLVQPVGSPLSLECTVEGTSNPNLYWYRQAAGRGLQLLFYSVGIGQISSEVPQNLSASRPQDRQFILSSKKLLLSDSGFYLCAFHPGGGYTFGSGTRLTVV.

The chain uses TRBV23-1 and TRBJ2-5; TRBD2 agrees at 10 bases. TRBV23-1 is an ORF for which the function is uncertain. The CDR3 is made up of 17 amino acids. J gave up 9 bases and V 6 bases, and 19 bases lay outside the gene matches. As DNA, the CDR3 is TGCGCCAGCAGCCAAGATCTTTCTAGCGGGGGACTTCCAGCCCAGTACTTC. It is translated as CASSQDLSSGGLPAQYF.

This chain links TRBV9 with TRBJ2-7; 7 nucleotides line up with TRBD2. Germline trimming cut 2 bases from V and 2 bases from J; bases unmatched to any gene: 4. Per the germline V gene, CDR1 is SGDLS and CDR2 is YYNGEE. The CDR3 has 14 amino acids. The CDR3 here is CASSVQAGPYEQYF. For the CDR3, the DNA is TGTGCCAGCAGCGTGCAAGCGGGGCCCTACGAGCAGTACTTC. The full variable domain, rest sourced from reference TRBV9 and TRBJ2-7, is DSGVTQTPKHLITATGQRVTLRCSPRSGDLSVYWYQQSLDQGLQFLIQYYNGEERAKGNILERFSAQQFPDLHSELNLSSLELGDSALYFCASSVQAGPYEQYFGPGTRLTVT.

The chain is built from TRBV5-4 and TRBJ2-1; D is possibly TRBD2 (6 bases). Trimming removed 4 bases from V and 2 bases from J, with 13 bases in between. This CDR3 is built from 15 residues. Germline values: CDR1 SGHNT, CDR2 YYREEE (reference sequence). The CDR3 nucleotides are TGTGCCAGCAGCCACGGGGGTACTACCTACAATGAGCAGTTCTTC. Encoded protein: CASSHGGTTYNEQFF.

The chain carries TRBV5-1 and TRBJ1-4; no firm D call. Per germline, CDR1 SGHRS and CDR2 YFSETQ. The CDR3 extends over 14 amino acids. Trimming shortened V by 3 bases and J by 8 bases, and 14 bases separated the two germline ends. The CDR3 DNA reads TGCGCCAGCAGCTCCGGGCCCTCGGGGGAAAAACTGTTTTTT. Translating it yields CASSSGPSGEKLFF. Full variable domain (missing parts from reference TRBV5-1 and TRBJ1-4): KAGVTQTPRYLIKTRGQQVTLSCSPISGHRSVSWYQQTPGQGLQFLFEYFSETQRNKGNFPGRFSGRQFSNSRSEMNVSTLELGDSALYLCASSSGPSGEKLFFGSGTQLSVL.

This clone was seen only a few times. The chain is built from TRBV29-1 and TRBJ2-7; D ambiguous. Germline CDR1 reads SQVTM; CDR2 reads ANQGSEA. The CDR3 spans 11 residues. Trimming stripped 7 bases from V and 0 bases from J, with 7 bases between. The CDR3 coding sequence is TGCAGCGGGCGGAACTCCTACGAGCAGTACTTC. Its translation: CSGRNSYEQYF.